This T cell receptor (beta chain) was sequenced during a study of shared clonotypes between healthy human individuals. TCRdb keeps only in-frame clones here, not all; method: immunoSEQ multiplex PCR. Among about 1.5 million clones, approximately 98% were seen once, and the ten largest hold roughly 0.4%. The V gene lost 6 bases and the J gene lost 5 bases, with 19 bases spanning the gap. In germline, CDR1 is LNHDA, CDR2 SQIVND (reference sequence). There are 16 residues in the CDR3. This clone was seen a single time. This TCR was sampled from a man younger than 45 in good health. Sequencing used naive CD4+ T cells sorted from blood. Subset given: CD45RA+ positively selected. The V and J genes are TRBV19 and TRBJ1-4, with D unresolved. The DNA for the CDR3 is TGTGCCAGTAGCGACTTGGGCCGGGAACCAAATGAAAAACTGTTTTTT. Amino acids: CASSDLGREPNEKLFF.